The TCR beta chain described here comes from a study of cytomegalovirus exposure and HLA in healthy donors. The wider study: Across 350 to 400 genotyped donors, approximately 80% landed in the Caucasian-associated ancestry cluster.

The PCR used 60 Vbeta and 13 Jbeta primers. Libraries were prepared by immunoSEQ multiplex PCR; TCRdb keeps only in-frame clonotypes and omits some of them. Among some 240,000 clones listed, approximately 80% were seen once. Trimming cost V 3 bases and J 1 base, with 12 bases left between them. Germline lookup yields CDR1 MNHNS and CDR2 SASEGT. This CDR3 contains 15 residues. This sequence originates from a male donor in good health and CMV-seronegative. Input material: PBMCs. The chain is built from TRBV6-1 and TRBJ1-2; no reliable D call. The CDR3 bases are TGTGCCAGCAGTGAGATCATCACTTTTAACTATGGCTACACCTTC. Its protein product is CASSEIITFNYGYTF.